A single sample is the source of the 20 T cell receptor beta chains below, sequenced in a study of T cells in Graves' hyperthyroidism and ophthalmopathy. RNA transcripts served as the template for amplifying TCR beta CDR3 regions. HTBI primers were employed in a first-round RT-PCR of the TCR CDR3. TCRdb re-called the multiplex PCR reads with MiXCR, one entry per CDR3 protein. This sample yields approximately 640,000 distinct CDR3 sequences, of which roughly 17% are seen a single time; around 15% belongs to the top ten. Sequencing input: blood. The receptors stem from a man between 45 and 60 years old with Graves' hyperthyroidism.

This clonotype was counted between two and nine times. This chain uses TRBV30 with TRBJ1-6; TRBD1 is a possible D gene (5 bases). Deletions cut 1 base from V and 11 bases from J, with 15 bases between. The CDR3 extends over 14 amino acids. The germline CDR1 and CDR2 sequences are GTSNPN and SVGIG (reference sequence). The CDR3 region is CAWSEGGGRTPLHF. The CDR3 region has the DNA TGTGCCTGGAGTGAGGGCGGGGGACGGACACCCCTCCACTTT. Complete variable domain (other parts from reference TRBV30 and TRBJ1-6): SQTIHQWPATLVQPVGSPLSLECTVEGTSNPNLYWYRQAAGRGLQLLFYSVGIGQISSEVPQNLSASRPQDRQFILSSKKLLLSDSGFYLCAWSEGGGRTPLHFGNGTRLTVT.

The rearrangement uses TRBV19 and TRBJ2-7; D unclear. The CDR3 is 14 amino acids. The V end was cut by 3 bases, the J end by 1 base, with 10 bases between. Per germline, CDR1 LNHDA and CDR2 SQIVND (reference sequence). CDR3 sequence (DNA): TGTGCCAGTAGTATGGCCTCCTCTTCCTACGAGCAGTACTTC. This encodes CASSMASSSYEQYF.

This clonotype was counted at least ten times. CDR3 nucleotide sequence: TGTGCCAGCAGTGAAGGGCACGGGGGGGCTCAGCCCCAGCATTTT. Translation: CASSEGHGGAQPQHF. The chain couples TRBV2 to TRBJ1-5; tentatively, D is TRBD1 (6 bases). Trimming removed 1 base from V and 6 bases from J, with 13 bases in between. CDR1 is SNHLY and CDR2 is FYNNEI in the germline V gene. The CDR3 has 15 residues. The full variable domain, completed using reference TRBV2 and TRBJ1-5, is EPEVTQTPSHQVTQMGQEVILRCVPISNHLYFYWYRQILGQKVEFLVSFYNNEISEKSEIFDDQFSVERPDGSNFTLKIRSTKLEDSAMYFCASSEGHGGAQPQHFGDGTRLSIL.

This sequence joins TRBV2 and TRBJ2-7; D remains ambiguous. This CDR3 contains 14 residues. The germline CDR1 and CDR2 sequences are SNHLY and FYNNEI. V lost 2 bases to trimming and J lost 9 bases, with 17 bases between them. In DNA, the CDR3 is TGTGCCAGCAGTGAATATTACCCTCAGGAGCGGCAGTACTTC. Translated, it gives CASSEYYPQERQYF.

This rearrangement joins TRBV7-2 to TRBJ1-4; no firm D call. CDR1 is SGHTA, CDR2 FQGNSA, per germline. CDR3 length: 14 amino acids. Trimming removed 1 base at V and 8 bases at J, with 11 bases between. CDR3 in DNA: TGTGCCAGCAGCTTAGGACGTTTTCGGGAAAAACTGTTTTTT. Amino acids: CASSLGRFREKLFF.

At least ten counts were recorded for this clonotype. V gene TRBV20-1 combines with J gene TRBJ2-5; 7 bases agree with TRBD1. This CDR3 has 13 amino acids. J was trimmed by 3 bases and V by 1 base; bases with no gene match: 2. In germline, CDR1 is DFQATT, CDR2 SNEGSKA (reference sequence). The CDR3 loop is CSARVTGEETQYF. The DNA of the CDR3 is TGCAGTGCTAGAGTAACAGGGGAAGAGACCCAGTACTTC.

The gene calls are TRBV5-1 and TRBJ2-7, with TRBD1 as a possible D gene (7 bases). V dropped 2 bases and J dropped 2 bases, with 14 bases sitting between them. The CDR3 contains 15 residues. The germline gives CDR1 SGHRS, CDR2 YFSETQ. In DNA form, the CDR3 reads TGCGCCAGCAGCTTACCGGGACAGCGGGCCTACGAGCAGTACTTC. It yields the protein CASSLPGQRAYEQYF.

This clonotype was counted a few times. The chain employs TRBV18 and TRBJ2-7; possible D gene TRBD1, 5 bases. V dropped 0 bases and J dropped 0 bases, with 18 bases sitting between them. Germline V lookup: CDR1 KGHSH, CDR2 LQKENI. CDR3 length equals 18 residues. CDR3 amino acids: CASSPPLDSPSGSYEQYF. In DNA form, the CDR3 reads TGTGCCAGCTCACCACCTTTAGACAGCCCTTCGGGCTCCTACGAGCAGTACTTC.

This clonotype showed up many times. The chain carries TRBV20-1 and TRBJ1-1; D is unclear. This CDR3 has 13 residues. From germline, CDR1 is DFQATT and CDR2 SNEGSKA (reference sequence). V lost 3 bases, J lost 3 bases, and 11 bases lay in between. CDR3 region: CSARGYGYTEAFF. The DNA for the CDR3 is TGCAGTGCTAGGGGGTATGGGTACACTGAAGCTTTCTTT.

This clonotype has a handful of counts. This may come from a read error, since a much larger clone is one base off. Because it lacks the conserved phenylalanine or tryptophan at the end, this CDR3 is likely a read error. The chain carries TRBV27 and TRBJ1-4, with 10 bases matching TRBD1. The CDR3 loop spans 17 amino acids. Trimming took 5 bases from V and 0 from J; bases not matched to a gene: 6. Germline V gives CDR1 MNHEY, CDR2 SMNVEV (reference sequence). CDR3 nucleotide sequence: TGTGCCAGCAGTCCAGACAGGGGGCCAGCAACTAATGAAAAACTGTTTCTT. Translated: CASSPDRGPATNEKLFL.

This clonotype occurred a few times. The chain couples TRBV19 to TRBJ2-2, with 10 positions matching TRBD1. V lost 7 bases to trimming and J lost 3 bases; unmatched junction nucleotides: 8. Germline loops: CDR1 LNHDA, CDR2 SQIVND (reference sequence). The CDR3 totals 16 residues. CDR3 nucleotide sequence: TGTGCCAGTAACAAACCCGGGACAGGGGACACCGGGGAGCTGTTTTTT. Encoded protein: CASNKPGTGDTGELFF.

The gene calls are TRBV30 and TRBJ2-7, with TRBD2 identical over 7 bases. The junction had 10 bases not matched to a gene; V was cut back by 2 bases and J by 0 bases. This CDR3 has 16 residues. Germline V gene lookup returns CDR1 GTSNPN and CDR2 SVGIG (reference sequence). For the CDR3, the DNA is TGTGCCTGGAGTCTCTCCGGGACTACCCTCTCCTACGAGCAGTACTTC. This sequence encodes CAWSLSGTTLSYEQYF.

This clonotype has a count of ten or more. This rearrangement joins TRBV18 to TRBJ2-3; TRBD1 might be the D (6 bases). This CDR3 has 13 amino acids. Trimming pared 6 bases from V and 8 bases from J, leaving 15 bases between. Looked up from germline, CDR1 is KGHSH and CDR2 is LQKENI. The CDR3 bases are TGTGCCAGCTCTCCAGTAAGGGGGTCTACGCAGTATTTT. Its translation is CASSPVRGSTQYF.

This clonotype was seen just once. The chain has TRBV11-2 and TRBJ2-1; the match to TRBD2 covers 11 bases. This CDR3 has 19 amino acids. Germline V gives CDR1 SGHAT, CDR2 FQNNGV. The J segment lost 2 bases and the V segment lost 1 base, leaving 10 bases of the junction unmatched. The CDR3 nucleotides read TGTGCCAGCAGCTTAGTGGTACTAGCGGGAGATCGAACCTACAATGAGCAGTTCTTC. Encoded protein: CASSLVVLAGDRTYNEQFF.

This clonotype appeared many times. Here the CDR3 reads CASTWTSTDTQYF. CDR3 nucleotides: TGTGCCAGCACCTGGACTAGCACAGATACGCAGTATTTT. This chain links TRBV12-3 or TRBV12-4 with TRBJ2-3; tentatively, D is TRBD2 (5 bases). Trimming took off 7 bases at V and 0 bases at J, with 8 bases between the two ends. CDR3 length: 13 amino acids.

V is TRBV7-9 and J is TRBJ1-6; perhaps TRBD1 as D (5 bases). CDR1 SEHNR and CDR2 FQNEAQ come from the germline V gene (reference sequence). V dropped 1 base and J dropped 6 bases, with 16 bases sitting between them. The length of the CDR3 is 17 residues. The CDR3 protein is CASSLGGQILGNSPLHF. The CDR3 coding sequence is TGTGCCAGCAGCTTAGGCGGACAAATCCTTGGTAATTCACCCCTCCACTTT.

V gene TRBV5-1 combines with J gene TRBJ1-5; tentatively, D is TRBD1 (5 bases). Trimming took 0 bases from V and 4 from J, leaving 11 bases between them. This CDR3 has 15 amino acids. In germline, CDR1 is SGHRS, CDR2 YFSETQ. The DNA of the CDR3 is TGCGCCAGCAGCTTGGCGGGGCAAGATAATCAGCCCCAGCATTTT. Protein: CASSLAGQDNQPQHF.

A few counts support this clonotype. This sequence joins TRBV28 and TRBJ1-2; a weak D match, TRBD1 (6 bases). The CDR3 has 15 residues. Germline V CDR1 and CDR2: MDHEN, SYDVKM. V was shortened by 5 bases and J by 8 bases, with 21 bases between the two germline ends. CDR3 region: CASSPPVGGAGGYTF. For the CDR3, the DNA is TGTGCCAGCAGTCCTCCAGTCGGGGGCGCGGGCGGCTACACCTTC.

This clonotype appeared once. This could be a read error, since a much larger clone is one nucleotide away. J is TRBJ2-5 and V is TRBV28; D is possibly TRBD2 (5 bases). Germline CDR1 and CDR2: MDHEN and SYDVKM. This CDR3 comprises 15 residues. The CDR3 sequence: CASSPLTRAGETLYF. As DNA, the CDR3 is TGTGCCAGCAGTCCCCTGACGAGGGCTGGAGAGACCCTGTACTTC.

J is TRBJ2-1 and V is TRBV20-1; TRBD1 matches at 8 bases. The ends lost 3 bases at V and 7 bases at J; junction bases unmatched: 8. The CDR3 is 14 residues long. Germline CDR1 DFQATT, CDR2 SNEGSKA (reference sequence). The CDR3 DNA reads TGCAGTGCTAGTTCAGGGGGCGTCATAAATGAGCAGTTCTTC. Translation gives CSASSGGVINEQFF.